These 30 T cell receptor beta chains were sequenced from one sample in a study of PD-1 blockade in classical Hodgkin lymphoma. Only in-frame clones appear in the TCRdb table, and some are missing; sequencing was by immunoSEQ multiplex PCR. This sample has about 20,000 clones, with around 84% found just once. The time point: cycle 4 day 1 (C4D1), after 6 weeks of nivolumab. Every patient experienced relapse after autologous stem cell transplantation, and brentuximab vedotin exposure varied. By magnetic negative selection, CD8+ T cells were isolated from the thawed PBMCs. Sequences were derived from CD8+ T cells from blood, sampled before the fourth cycle of nivolumab. Receptors were obtained from a human donor with classical Hodgkin lymphoma.

The chain recombines TRBV27 with TRBJ2-7; TRBD2 matches 7 bases. Trimming removed 0 bases from V and 4 bases from J; junction bases left unmatched: 3. Germline CDR1 is MNHEY and CDR2 is SMNVEV (reference sequence). The CDR3 loop spans 14 amino acids. The CDR3 region is CASSLSWEGYEQYF. CDR3 coding DNA: TGTGCCAGCAGTTTATCCTGGGAGGGTTACGAGCAGTACTTC.

This sequence joins TRBV9 and TRBJ2-7; TRBD1 is a possible D gene (6 bases). The CDR3 covers 15 residues. V lost 3 bases, J lost 0 bases, and 13 bases lay in between. Germline lookup yields CDR1 SGDLS and CDR2 YYNGEE. The CDR3 spells CASSAPGAPSYEQYF. The CDR3 nucleotides read TGTGCCAGCAGCGCCCCAGGGGCGCCCTCCTACGAGCAGTACTTC.

This clone has a handful of counts. V and J are TRBV4-1 and TRBJ1-5; D call uncertain. V gave up 0 bases and J gave up 0 bases, with 9 bases separating them. The CDR3 contains 16 residues. Germline V lookup: CDR1 MGHRA, CDR2 YSYEKL. The CDR3 DNA reads TGCGCCAGCAGCCAAGATGGGATGAATAGCAATCAGCCCCAGCATTTT. Its protein is CASSQDGMNSNQPQHF.

This chain connects TRBV6-5 to TRBJ1-5, with a weak D call TRBD1 (5 bases). With 0 bases removed from V and 7 bases from J, the gap between germline ends came to 10 bases. Per the germline V gene, CDR1 is MNHEY and CDR2 is SVGAGI. The CDR3 contains 14 residues. Here the CDR3 reads CASSYSSGGQPQHF. CDR3 DNA: TGTGCCAGCAGTTACTCATCTGGGGGACAGCCCCAGCATTTT.

V and J are TRBV28 and TRBJ1-2; D ambiguous. Trimming stripped 2 bases from V and 2 bases from J, with 9 bases between. The CDR3 sequence is 14 residues long. Germline CDR1 reads MDHEN; CDR2 reads SYDVKM. The DNA for the CDR3 is TGTGCCAGCAGTTTAGGCCCAACAAACTATGGCTACACCTTC. Translated: CASSLGPTNYGYTF.

The chain has TRBV7-4 and TRBJ1-4, with D unclear. V was pared by 2 bases and J by 0 bases, with 4 bases between. Germline V gene sequence: CDR1 SGHVT, CDR2 SQSDAQ. The CDR3 is made up of 14 amino acids. In DNA, the CDR3 is TGTGCCAGCAGCTTAAGACCAACTAATGAAAAACTGTTTTTT. Protein product: CASSLRPTNEKLFF.

V is TRBV5-4 and J is TRBJ2-7; either TRBD1 or TRBD2 may fit D (5 bases each). Germline V gene lookup returns CDR1 SGHNT and CDR2 YYREEE (reference sequence). V was shortened by 0 bases and J by 5 bases, with 15 bases between the two germline ends. The CDR3 consists of 15 residues. CDR3 bases: TGTGCCAGCAGCTTGGACCCAGGGTCTAGCCACGAGCAGTACTTC. It codes for CASSLDPGSSHEQYF.

CDR3 protein: CAWSPLGAGEQYF. The CDR3, as DNA: TGTGCCTGGAGCCCTCTCGGAGCGGGTGAGCAGTACTTC. The rearrangement uses TRBV30 and TRBJ2-7; D is possibly TRBD2 (6 bases). Trimming removed 3 bases at V and 7 bases at J, with 16 bases between. The CDR3 extends over 13 amino acids. Germline assignment: CDR1 GTSNPN and CDR2 SVGIG (reference sequence).

The chain joins TRBV7-8 to TRBJ2-1; 7 bases align to TRBD1. The CDR3 totals 15 residues. The V segment lost 5 bases and the J segment 7 bases; nucleotides outside the gene matches: 11. The germline CDR1 and CDR2 sequences are SGHVS and FQNEAQ. CDR3 nucleotide sequence: TGTGCCAGCAGCCCAACCCCACAGGGGAGAAATGAGCAGTTCTTC. This sequence encodes CASSPTPQGRNEQFF.

The chain recombines TRBV13 with TRBJ1-2; D is unresolved. The germline gives CDR1 PRHDT, CDR2 FYEKMQ (reference sequence). The V end was cut by 1 base, the J end by 5 bases, with 14 bases between. The CDR3 length is 15 residues. The chain's CDR3 is CASSLVGPREYGYTF. CDR3 in DNA: TGTGCCAGCAGCTTAGTTGGGCCAAGGGAGTATGGCTACACCTTC.

V usage is TRBV7-9 and J usage is TRBJ2-5, with 11 nucleotides matching TRBD2. CDR1 and CDR2 (germline): SEHNR, FQNEAQ (reference sequence). This CDR3 is 15 amino acids long. V lost 6 bases to trimming and J lost 1 base; unmatched junction nucleotides: 4. The CDR3 loop is CASRQGTSGQETQYF. DNA for the CDR3: TGTGCCAGCAGACAAGGGACTAGCGGCCAAGAGACCCAGTACTTC.

This chain connects TRBV7-9 to TRBJ1-5, with D hard to call. Germline lookup yields CDR1 SEHNR and CDR2 FQNEAQ (reference sequence). Trimming stripped 3 bases from V and 0 bases from J, with 18 bases between. This CDR3 spans 18 amino acids. CDR3 DNA sequence: TGTGCCAGCAGCTTCGGATCTAAACGTGGTTATAGCAATCAGCCCCAGCATTTT. It translates to CASSFGSKRGYSNQPQHF. The full variable domain, rest sourced from reference TRBV7-9 and TRBJ1-5, is DTGVSQNPRHKITKRGQNVTFRCDPISEHNRLYWYRQTLGQGPEFLTYFQNEAQLEKSRLLSDRFSAERPKGSFSTLEIQRTEQGDSAMYLCASSFGSKRGYSNQPQHFGDGTRLSIL.

The chain employs TRBV25-1 and TRBJ2-7, with D unresolved. Germline V gene data show CDR1 as MGHDK and CDR2 as SYGVNS. V lost 4 bases, J lost 0 bases, and 13 bases lay in between. The CDR3 totals 15 residues. CDR3 protein: CASSARTPSSYEQYF. CDR3 nucleotide sequence: TGTGCCAGCAGTGCACGGACGCCAAGCTCCTACGAGCAGTACTTC.

The chain carries TRBV6-6 and TRBJ1-5; D remains ambiguous. V was clipped by 5 bases and J by 0 bases, with 8 bases between them. CDR3 length: 14 residues. Germline V lookup: CDR1 MNHNY, CDR2 SVGAGI (reference sequence). The CDR3 loop reads CASSPVYSNQPQHF. The CDR3 nucleotides are TGTGCCAGCAGTCCGGTATATAGCAATCAGCCCCAGCATTTT.

The V call is TRBV11-2, the J call TRBJ2-7; no firm D call. Germline assignment: CDR1 SGHAT and CDR2 FQNNGV. With 0 bases removed from V and 0 bases from J, the gap between germline ends came to 9 bases. This CDR3 has 15 amino acids. The CDR3 sequence is CASSLETYISYEQYF. The CDR3 coding sequence is TGTGCCAGCAGCTTAGAGACCTATATCTCCTACGAGCAGTACTTC.

The CDR3: CASSRQHNEQFF. Written as DNA, the CDR3 is TGTGCCAGCAGCAGACAGCACAATGAGCAGTTCTTC. V is TRBV21-1 and J is TRBJ2-1; the table assigns TRBD1, which was not confirmed against the DNA. TRBV21-1 is marked as a pseudogene. This CDR3 is built from 12 residues.

The chain couples TRBV19 to TRBJ2-3, with 10 bases identical to TRBD2. The CDR3 has 15 amino acids. V lost 5 bases, J lost 1 base, and 3 bases stayed unmatched. Germline assignment: CDR1 LNHDA and CDR2 SQIVND (reference sequence). Here the CDR3 reads CASSFTSGGTDTQYF. In nucleotides, the CDR3 is TGTGCCAGTAGTTTCACTAGCGGGGGCACAGATACGCAGTATTTT.

The chain couples TRBV2 to TRBJ1-3; D is unclear. This CDR3 is built from 15 residues. Germline V CDR1 and CDR2: SNHLY, FYNNEI. Trimming took off 6 bases at V and 0 bases at J, with 12 bases between the two ends. This CDR3 reads CASSRVQTSGNTIYF. The CDR3 coding sequence is TGTGCCAGCAGCCGAGTACAGACCTCTGGAAACACCATATATTTT.

J is TRBJ2-7 and V is TRBV6-5; 8 bases fit TRBD1. The trim removed 2 bases at V and 3 bases at J, leaving 3 bases unmatched. The germline CDR1 and CDR2 sequences are MNHEY and SVGAGI. The CDR3 has 14 amino acids. Written as DNA, the CDR3 is TGTGCCAGCAGTTACCGAGGACAGGGCTACGAGCAGTACTTC. This translates into CASSYRGQGYEQYF.

CDR3 protein: CASSPQPYSNQPQHF. Here the CDR3 DNA reads TGTGCCAGCAGCCCTCAGCCTTATAGCAATCAGCCCCAGCATTTT. The J gene is TRBJ1-5, the V gene TRBV7-8, with unresolved D. The germline V gene encodes CDR1 SGHVS and CDR2 FQNEAQ. The CDR3 spans 15 residues. V was shortened by 5 bases and J by 0 bases, with 11 bases between the two germline ends.

The chain recombines TRBV19 with TRBJ1-5; no definite D call. V dropped 6 bases and J dropped 6 bases, with 9 bases sitting between them. This CDR3 comprises 12 residues. Germline loops: CDR1 LNHDA, CDR2 SQIVND (reference sequence). CDR3 amino acids: CASRDSGQPQHF. DNA of the CDR3: TGTGCCAGTAGGGACTCCGGTCAGCCCCAGCATTTT.

CDR3 in DNA: TGTGCCAGTAGTGCGAACCCCGGGGCCGACACTGAAGCTTTCTTT. It yields the protein CASSANPGADTEAFF. V is TRBV19 and J is TRBJ1-1; the D gene is possibly TRBD1 (5 bases). Germline CDR1 is LNHDA and CDR2 is SQIVND (reference sequence). The CDR3 has 15 residues. V was pared by 5 bases and J by 3 bases, with 16 bases between.

The chain couples TRBV27 to TRBJ1-4; 8 bases fit TRBD1. This CDR3 contains 16 residues. The germline CDR1 and CDR2 sequences are MNHEY and SMNVEV (reference sequence). V lost 2 bases, J lost 0 bases, and 2 bases stayed unmatched. The CDR3 sequence is CASSLDRGATNEKLFF. CDR3 coding DNA: TGTGCCAGCAGTTTAGACAGGGGAGCAACTAATGAAAAACTGTTTTTT.

The genes are TRBV7-9 and TRBJ2-3, with 8 bases matching TRBD2. With V trimmed by 5 bases and J by 4 bases, 8 bases remained unmatched. The CDR3 runs 15 residues. Germline assignment: CDR1 SEHNR and CDR2 FQNEAQ (reference sequence). The chain's CDR3 is CASSPRRGEADTQYF. Here the CDR3 DNA reads TGTGCCAGCAGCCCCCGGCGGGGGGAGGCAGATACGCAGTATTTT. Full variable domain (remainder filled in from reference TRBV7-9 and TRBJ2-3): DTGVSQNPRHKITKRGQNVTFRCDPISEHNRLYWYRQTLGQGPEFLTYFQNEAQLEKSRLLSDRFSAERPKGSFSTLEIQRTEQGDSAMYLCASSPRRGEADTQYFGPGTRLTVL.

This chain links TRBV2 with TRBJ1-1; D gene ambiguous. The germline V gene encodes CDR1 SNHLY and CDR2 FYNNEI. The CDR3 totals 15 residues. The V end was cut by 7 bases, the J end by 1 base, with 16 bases between. CDR3 sequence reads: CASTSVPRGNTEAFF. The DNA for the CDR3 is TGTGCCAGCACATCAGTCCCCCGGGGGAACACTGAAGCTTTCTTT.

The chain recombines TRBV7-9 with TRBJ2-1; D remains unclear. Germline V gene sequence: CDR1 SEHNR, CDR2 FQNEAQ (reference sequence). This CDR3 has 10 amino acids. The germline V and J ends were trimmed by 8 bases and 10 bases, with 9 bases remaining between them. The CDR3, as DNA: TGTGCCAGCGGTCCCGTGGAGCAGTTCTTC. Translating it yields CASGPVEQFF.

The rearrangement joins TRBV7-9 to TRBJ1-1, with a possible D match to TRBD1 (5 bases). CDR3 length: 14 amino acids. Germline loops: CDR1 SEHNR, CDR2 FQNEAQ (reference sequence). V dropped 2 bases and J dropped 5 bases, with 12 bases sitting between them. In DNA form, the CDR3 reads TGTGCCAGCAGCTTACAGGGAGGTAGGACTGAAGCTTTCTTT. It specifies CASSLQGGRTEAFF.

V is TRBV27 and J is TRBJ2-7; tentative D call: TRBD1 (5 bases). The CDR3 extends over 14 amino acids. Germline assignment: CDR1 MNHEY and CDR2 SMNVEV (reference sequence). The V end was cut by 3 bases, the J end by 3 bases, with 12 bases between. CDR3 coding DNA: TGTGCCAGCAGTTTTAGGGGTGCGATCTACGAGCAGTACTTC. This gives the protein CASSFRGAIYEQYF.

The chain is built from TRBV28 and TRBJ2-1; D might be TRBD1 or TRBD2, each matching 5 bases. Trimming took off 7 bases at V and 2 bases at J, with 21 bases between the two ends. The germline CDR1 and CDR2 sequences are MDHEN and SYDVKM. The CDR3 consists of 17 residues. Here the CDR3 DNA reads TGTGCCAGCATCGCAACCTCGGGAACAGGAGCCTACAATGAGCAGTTCTTC. Amino acids: CASIATSGTGAYNEQFF.

The chain has TRBV10-2 and TRBJ1-6; D uncertain. There are 14 residues in the CDR3. The V end lost 7 bases, the J end lost 9 bases, and 16 bases lay between the germline ends. Germline CDR1 and CDR2: WSHSY and SAAADI. CDR3 nucleotides: TGCGCCAGCAAGGAGGGCATCGGAGGTTCACCCCTCCACTTT. Protein: CASKEGIGGSPLHF.